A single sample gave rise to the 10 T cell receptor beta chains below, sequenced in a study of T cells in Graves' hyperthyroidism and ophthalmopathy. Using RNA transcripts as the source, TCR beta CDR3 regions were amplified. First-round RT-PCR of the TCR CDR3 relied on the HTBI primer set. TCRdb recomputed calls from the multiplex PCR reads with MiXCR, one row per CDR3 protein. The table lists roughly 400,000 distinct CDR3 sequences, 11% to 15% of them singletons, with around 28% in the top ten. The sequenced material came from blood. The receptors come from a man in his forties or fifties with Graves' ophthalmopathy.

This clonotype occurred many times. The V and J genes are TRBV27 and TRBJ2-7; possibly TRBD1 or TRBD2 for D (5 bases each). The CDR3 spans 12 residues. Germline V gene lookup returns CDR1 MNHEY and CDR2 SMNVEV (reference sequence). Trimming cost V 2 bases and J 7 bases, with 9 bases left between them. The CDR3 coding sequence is TGTGCCAGCAGTTTAGCGAGGGGTGAGCAGTACTTC. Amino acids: CASSLARGEQYF.

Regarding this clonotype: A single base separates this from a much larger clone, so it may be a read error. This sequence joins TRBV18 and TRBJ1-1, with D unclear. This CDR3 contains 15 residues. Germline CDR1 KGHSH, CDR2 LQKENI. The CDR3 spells CAGSPILGSSTEAFF. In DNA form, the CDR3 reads TGTGCCGGCTCACCAATATTGGGCTCCTCCACTGAAGCTTTCTTT.

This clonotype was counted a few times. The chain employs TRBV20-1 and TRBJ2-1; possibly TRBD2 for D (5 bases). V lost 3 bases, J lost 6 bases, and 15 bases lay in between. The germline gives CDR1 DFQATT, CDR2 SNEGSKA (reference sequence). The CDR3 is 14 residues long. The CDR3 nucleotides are TGCAGTGCTAGTAGTGGGAGAACCTCCAATGAGCAGTTCTTC. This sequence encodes CSASSGRTSNEQFF.

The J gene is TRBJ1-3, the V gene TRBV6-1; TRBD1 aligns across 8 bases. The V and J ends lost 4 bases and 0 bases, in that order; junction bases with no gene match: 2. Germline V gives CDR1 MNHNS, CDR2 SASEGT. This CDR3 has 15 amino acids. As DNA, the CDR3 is TGTGCCAGCAGTGTGGGGACAGGCTCTGGAAACACCATATATTTT. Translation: CASSVGTGSGNTIYF.

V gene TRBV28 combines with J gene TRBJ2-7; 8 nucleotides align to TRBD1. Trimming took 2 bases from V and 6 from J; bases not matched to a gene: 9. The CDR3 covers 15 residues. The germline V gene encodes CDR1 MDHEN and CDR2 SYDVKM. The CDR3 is CASSLGSQGAGEQYF. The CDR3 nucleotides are TGTGCCAGCAGTTTAGGTAGTCAGGGGGCTGGCGAGCAGTACTTC. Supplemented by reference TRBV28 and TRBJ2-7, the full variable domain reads DVKVTQSSRYLVKRTGEKVFLECVQDMDHENMFWYRQDPGLGLRLIYFSYDVKMKEKGDIPEGYSVSREKKERFSLILESASTNQTSMYLCASSLGSQGAGEQYFGPGTRLTVT.

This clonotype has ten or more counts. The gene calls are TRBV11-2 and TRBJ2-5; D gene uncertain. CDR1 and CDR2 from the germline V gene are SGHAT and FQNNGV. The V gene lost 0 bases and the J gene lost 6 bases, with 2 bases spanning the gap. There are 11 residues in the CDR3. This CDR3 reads CASSLEQTQYF. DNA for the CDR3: TGTGCCAGCAGCTTAGAGCAGACCCAGTACTTC. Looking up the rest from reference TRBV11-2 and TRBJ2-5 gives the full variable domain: EAGVAQSPRYKIIEKRQSVAFWCNPISGHATLYWYQQILGQGPKLLIQFQNNGVVDDSQLPKDRFSAERLKGVDSTLKIQPAKLEDSAVYLCASSLEQTQYFGPGTRLLVL.

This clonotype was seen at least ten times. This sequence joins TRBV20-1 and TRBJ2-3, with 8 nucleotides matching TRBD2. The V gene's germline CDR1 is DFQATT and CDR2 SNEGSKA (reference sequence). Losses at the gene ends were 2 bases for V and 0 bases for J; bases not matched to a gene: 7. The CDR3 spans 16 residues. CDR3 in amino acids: CSARLVSGRSTDTQYF. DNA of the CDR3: TGCAGTGCTAGATTGGTCAGCGGGAGAAGCACAGATACGCAGTATTTT.

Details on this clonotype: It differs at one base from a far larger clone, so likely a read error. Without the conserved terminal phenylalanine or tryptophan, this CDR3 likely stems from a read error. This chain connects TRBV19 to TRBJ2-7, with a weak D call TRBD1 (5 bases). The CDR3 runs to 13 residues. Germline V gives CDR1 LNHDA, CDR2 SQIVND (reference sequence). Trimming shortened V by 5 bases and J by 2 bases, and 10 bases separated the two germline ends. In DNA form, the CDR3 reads TGTGCCAGTAGTTCCGGACAAACCTACGAGCAGTACTCC. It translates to CASSSGQTYEQYS.

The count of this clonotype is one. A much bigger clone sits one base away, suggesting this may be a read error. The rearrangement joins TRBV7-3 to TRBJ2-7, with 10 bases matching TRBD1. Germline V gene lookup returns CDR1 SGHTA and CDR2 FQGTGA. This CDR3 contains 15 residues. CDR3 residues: CASSVTGGGFGERYF. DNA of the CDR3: TGTGCCAGCAGTGTGACAGGGGGCGGGTTCGGAGAGCGGTACTTC.

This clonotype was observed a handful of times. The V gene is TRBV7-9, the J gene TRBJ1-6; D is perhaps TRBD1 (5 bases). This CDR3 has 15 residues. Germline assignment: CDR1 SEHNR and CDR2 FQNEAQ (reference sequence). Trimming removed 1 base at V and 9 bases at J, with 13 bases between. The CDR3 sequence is CASSLGDGFRSPLHF. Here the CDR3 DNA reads TGTGCCAGCAGCTTAGGGGACGGATTCCGTTCACCCCTCCACTTT.